This passage covers 17 T cell receptor beta chains from one sample sequenced in a study of cytomegalovirus exposure and HLA in healthy donors. Clones were sequenced by immunoSEQ multiplex PCR, and TCRdb holds only the in-frame ones, with some missing. The sample includes about 220,000 clones, around nine tenths of them seen just once. Sequenced input: PBMCs. Receptors originate from a woman aged 18-30 years in good health and CMV-seronegative.

The V call is TRBV19, the J call TRBJ2-7, with a possible D match to TRBD2 (5 bases). V was clipped by 1 base and J by 3 bases, with 13 bases between them. The germline V gene encodes CDR1 LNHDA and CDR2 SQIVND (reference sequence). This CDR3 is 15 amino acids long. For the CDR3, the DNA is TGTGCCAGTAGTATAGGGTGGAGCGAGGGCTACGAGCAGTACTTC. Translating gives CASSIGWSEGYEQYF.

The chain is built from TRBV5-1 and TRBJ2-7; D not certain. The CDR3 covers 17 residues. CDR1 and CDR2 from the germline V gene are SGHRS and YFSETQ. Between the trimmed V and J ends, which lost 2 bases and 0 bases, there was a span of 18 bases. CDR3 in DNA: TGCGCCAGCAGCTTACCTCGCGAGCCCTCGCCCTCCTACGAGCAGTACTTC. Translated, it gives CASSLPREPSPSYEQYF.

The gene calls are TRBV11-1 and TRBJ2-2; 7 positions agree with TRBD2. Germline lookup yields CDR1 SGHAT and CDR2 FQDESV (reference sequence). The V segment lost 3 bases and the J segment 1 base; nucleotides outside the gene matches: 2. This CDR3 has 15 residues. The CDR3 sequence: CASSFRGVNTGELFF. The CDR3 nucleotides read TGTGCCAGCAGCTTTCGGGGGGTGAACACCGGGGAGCTGTTTTTT.

The V call is TRBV7-9, the J call TRBJ1-4; 8 bases map to TRBD1. The CDR3 covers 16 residues. Germline CDR1 is SEHNR and CDR2 is FQNEAQ (reference sequence). J was trimmed by 5 bases and V by 5 bases; bases with no gene match: 10. CDR3 residues: CASSLGAGQANEKLFF. DNA for the CDR3: TGTGCCAGCAGCCTAGGTGCGGGACAGGCAAATGAAAAACTGTTTTTT.

J is TRBJ2-1 and V is TRBV28, with TRBD1 matching over 11 bases. The V gene end was trimmed by 1 base and the J gene end by 7 bases; junction bases not matched to a gene: 6. The CDR3 spans 16 residues. The germline V gene encodes CDR1 MDHEN and CDR2 SYDVKM. The DNA of the CDR3 is TGTGCCAGCAGTTTATACGGGACAGGGGGACTAAATGAGCAGTTCTTC. Translated: CASSLYGTGGLNEQFF.

The chain joins TRBV30 to TRBJ1-4; a weak D match, TRBD1 (5 bases). Trimming cost V 0 bases and J 5 bases, with 10 bases left between them. CDR3 length equals 14 residues. CDR1 and CDR2 (germline): GTSNPN, SVGIG (reference sequence). The CDR3 DNA reads TGTGCCTGGAGTGTGCCGGGGGGGAATGAAAAACTGTTTTTT. Its protein product is CAWSVPGGNEKLFF.

This sequence joins TRBV28 and TRBJ1-2; the D gene is possibly TRBD1 (5 bases). Trimming left V 7 bases short and J 8 bases short, with 11 bases between. CDR3 length: 11 residues. The germline V gene has CDR1 MDHEN and CDR2 SYDVKM. The CDR3 DNA is TGTGCCAGCATCAGGGAGGGAGGCTACACCTTC. Amino acid sequence: CASIREGGYTF.

The chain joins TRBV28 to TRBJ2-7, with 7 bases aligning to TRBD1. Trimming at V came to 5 bases and at J to 5 bases, leaving 12 bases not matched to a gene. The CDR3 runs to 15 residues. Looked up from germline, CDR1 is MDHEN and CDR2 is SYDVKM. The CDR3 region is CASSRLNRGNHEQYF. The CDR3, as DNA: TGTGCCAGCAGTCGATTGAACAGGGGTAACCACGAGCAGTACTTC. The variable domain in full, with the rest retrieved from reference TRBV28 and TRBJ2-7, is DVKVTQSSRYLVKRTGEKVFLECVQDMDHENMFWYRQDPGLGLRLIYFSYDVKMKEKGDIPEGYSVSREKKERFSLILESASTNQTSMYLCASSRLNRGNHEQYFGPGTRLTVT.

The chain links TRBV15 to TRBJ1-1, with a tentative D call TRBD1 (5 bases). The germline CDR1 and CDR2 sequences are LNHNV and YYDKDF (reference sequence). V was pared by 0 bases and J by 7 bases, with 15 bases between. This CDR3 is 15 amino acids long. This CDR3 is CATSRDPGGRDEAFF. The CDR3 DNA is TGTGCCACCAGCAGAGACCCTGGGGGGAGGGATGAAGCTTTCTTT. Full variable domain (missing parts from reference TRBV15 and TRBJ1-1): DAMVIQNPRYQVTQFGKPVTLSCSQTLNHNVMYWYQQKSSQAPKLLFHYYDKDFNNEADTPDNFQSRRPNTSFCFLDIRSPGLGDTAMYLCATSRDPGGRDEAFFGQGTRLTVV.

The rearrangement joins TRBV4-2 to TRBJ2-2, with a weak D call TRBD2 (6 bases). Trimming took off 0 bases at V and 5 bases at J, with 7 bases between the two ends. This CDR3 has 14 residues. In germline, CDR1 is LGHNA, CDR2 YNFKEQ. This chain's CDR3 is CASSQDRGTGELFF. The DNA for the CDR3 is TGTGCCAGCAGCCAAGATCGGGGGACCGGGGAGCTGTTTTTT.

The CDR3 loop is CASSFPMTGNGTDTQYF. As DNA, the CDR3 is TGTGCCAGCAGCTTCCCCATGACAGGGAACGGCACAGATACGCAGTATTTT. The chain uses TRBV7-6 and TRBJ2-3, with 7 nucleotides matching TRBD1. V lost 3 bases to trimming and J lost 1 base; unmatched junction nucleotides: 10. CDR3 length: 17 residues. CDR1 and CDR2 (germline): SGHVS, FNYEAQ.

This rearrangement joins TRBV28 to TRBJ2-1; possibly TRBD2 for D (5 bases). The germline V gene has CDR1 MDHEN and CDR2 SYDVKM. The CDR3 contains 14 residues. V was cut by 2 bases and J by 4 bases, with 9 bases left in between. CDR3 coding DNA: TGTGCCAGCAGTTTACGACGGGGATACAATGAGCAGTTCTTC. Protein: CASSLRRGYNEQFF.

This chain connects TRBV29-1 to TRBJ2-1, with 13 bases aligning to TRBD2. Germline values: CDR1 SQVTM, CDR2 ANQGSEA. This CDR3 spans 14 amino acids. Trimming took 5 bases from V and 7 from J; bases not matched to a gene: 5. CDR3 in DNA: TGCAGCGTTCGGACTAGCGGGAGTAGTAATGAGCAGTTCTTC. It yields the protein CSVRTSGSSNEQFF.

The chain is built from TRBV4-1 and TRBJ1-3; 8 bases are a match to TRBD1. Trimming at V came to 0 bases and at J to 2 bases, leaving 6 bases not matched to a gene. The CDR3 runs to 17 residues. CDR1 is MGHRA, CDR2 YSYEKL, per germline. The DNA of the CDR3 is TGCGCCAGCAGCCAAGATCCGGGACAGGTGGCTGGAAACACCATATATTTT. As protein: CASSQDPGQVAGNTIYF.

The chain combines TRBV15 with TRBJ2-7; 14 positions agree with TRBD2. V shed 5 bases, J shed 5 bases, and the junction held 14 bases outside the gene matches. The V gene's germline CDR1 is LNHNV and CDR2 YYDKDF (reference sequence). This CDR3 is built from 18 residues. The CDR3 DNA sequence: TGTGCCACCAGCGCTCGAACCGGGACTAGCGGGAGAGGCAACGAGCAGTACTTC. This sequence encodes CATSARTGTSGRGNEQYF.

The J gene is TRBJ2-5, the V gene TRBV4-1; 10 positions agree with TRBD2. V dropped 3 bases and J dropped 2; count of bases not matched to a gene: 6. Germline CDR1 is MGHRA and CDR2 is YSYEKL. The CDR3 contains 16 residues. The CDR3 DNA sequence: TGCGCCAGCAGCCACGAAGGACTAGCGGTTCAAGAGACCCAGTACTTC. Translation gives CASSHEGLAVQETQYF.

The chain recombines TRBV29-1 with TRBJ2-2; a weak D match, TRBD1 (5 bases). The V end lost 5 bases, the J end lost 3 bases, and 10 bases lay between the germline ends. CDR3 length equals 13 residues. The germline V gene encodes CDR1 SQVTM and CDR2 ANQGSEA. CDR3 residues: CSVRRADTGELFF. CDR3 in DNA: TGCAGCGTTCGCAGGGCCGACACCGGGGAGCTGTTTTTT.